These T cell receptor beta chains were read from a single sample in a study of beta chain features in type 1 diabetes. Method: immunoSEQ multiplex PCR; TCRdb's copy keeps in-frame clones and lacks some. The sample includes 130,000 or so clones, around a tenth of them seen just once. The sequencing input was central memory CD4+ T cells from blood. These receptors originate from a woman aged 35 to 49 in good health. Each CDR3 is given without its conserved first and last residue. The listing skips clone size in some rows; elsewhere it reads once, few, many or a size class.

len	v_gene	j_gene	abundance	CDR3aa
15	TRBV23-1	TRBJ1-5	few	ASSRRTGDYSNQPQH
16	TRBV5-6	TRBJ1-2	many	ASSLGYRGRGSDYGYT
13	TRBV19	TRBJ1-5	few	ASSPQGDSGWPQH
11	TRBV29-1	TRBJ2-6	many	SVQGSGANVLT
13	TRBV7-9	TRBJ2-7	many	ASSAKQGVRYEQY
13	TRBV10-1	TRBJ2-1	NA	ASSDQRGPHNEQF
12	TRBV2	TRBJ2-3	few	ASSPSSGTDTQY
14	TRBV6-1	TRBJ2-5	NA	ASSEAGTSGKETQY
12	TRBV29-1	TRBJ1-2	few	SVEPDRVGYGYT
13	TRBV7-2	TRBJ1-5	NA	ASSLGGGSNQPQH
14	TRBV21-1	TRBJ2-5	NA	ASSNAGLRVQETQY
13	TRBV7-2	TRBJ2-6	NA	ASSPLSSGANVLT
13	TRBV27	TRBJ1-3	few	ASSSQGASGNTIY
13	TRBV5-4	TRBJ2-5	many	ASSLGSGAQETQY
10	TRBV13	TRBJ1-1	few	ASSPRTRLAF
10	TRBV5-5	TRBJ2-3	NA	ASSSTGYTQY
16	TRBV11-2	TRBJ2-2	few	ASSLILFRDRGPGELF
15	TRBV15	TRBJ1-1	NA	ATSRGLGGQENTEAF
13	TRBV5-1	TRBJ2-7	few	ASSLLQGAAYEQY
11	TRBV2	TRBJ1-5	few	ASSLPDGQPQH
12	TRBV27	TRBJ2-3	NA	ASSLGAGWDTQY
12	TRBV19	TRBJ1-6	few	ASMRSSYNSPLH
12	TRBV19	TRBJ1-1	few	ASRGQGAWTEAF
12	TRBV7-2	TRBJ2-7	many	ASRLQGGSYEQY
12	TRBV9	TRBJ1-6	few	ASSVADRGSALH
12	TRBV6-5	TRBJ1-1	many	ASSHGGADTEAF
11	TRBV27	TRBJ2-7	NA	ASTQGGCPEQY
14	TRBV5-4	TRBJ1-2	many	ASSLAQLVQGGGYT
14	TRBV5-4	TRBJ2-5	few	ASSFPQGGGQETQY
13	TRBV6-1	TRBJ2-7	few	ASSEVGRFPYEQY
12	TRBV5-6	TRBJ2-5	many	ASSLERGQETQY
11	TRBV7-2	TRBJ2-5	few	ASSFGVQETQY
11	TRBV19	TRBJ2-5	NA	ASSGGTVETQY
13	TRBV9	TRBJ2-5	few	ASNKGGPNKETQY
12	TRBV7-2	TRBJ2-5	few	ASSLAGRRETQY
11	TRBV2	TRBJ2-1	NA	ASSEGAYNEQF
11	TRBV5-8	TRBJ2-1	NA	ASSVGGRNEQF
12	TRBV5-1	NA	NA	ASSFGAALNEQY
11	TRBV5-6	TRBJ2-7	few	ASSRNRAYEQY
12	TRBV10-1	TRBJ2-2	few	ASREDRSTGELF
12	TRBV4-3	TRBJ2-3	few	ASSQRGDGDTQY
13	TRBV6-5	TRBJ2-5	NA	ASSYSGGRQETQY
11	TRBV11-1	TRBJ1-1	many	ASRAEDNTEAF
12	TRBV5-1	TRBJ2-5	NA	ASSYGGGRETQY